The table lists the clone carrying this TCR beta chain with many counts. This sample is drawn from a study of metastatic and nonmetastatic thyroid tumors. Methods used by the authors: Built for papillary thyroid cancer, a distant-metastasis classifier drew on CDR3 differences across clinicopathological groups. TCRdb used MiXCR to call clones anew from the PCR reads. What appears here as the V and J calls and clone size reflects TCRdb's work, not the paper's. This sample has around 42,000 clones, with about 12% found just once. Until they underwent thyroid surgery, no patient had received any treatment. CDR1 SGHTA and CDR2 FQGNSA come from the germline V gene. This CDR3 spans 14 amino acids. The V gene lost 2 bases and the J gene lost 10 bases, with 15 bases spanning the gap.

This sequence originates from a male donor with papillary thyroid cancer or a benign thyroid nodule (not recorded which). Some clones in this sample may be carry-over from other donors' samples. The sample comprised blood. The V gene is TRBV7-2, the J gene TRBJ2-1, with D maybe TRBD2 (6 bases). The CDR3 spells CASSLRGLAGEQFF. CDR3 DNA: TGTGCCAGCAGCTTAAGGGGACTGGCGGGAGAGCAGTTCTTC.